The rows below give T cell receptor beta chains drawn from one sample of a study of T cell responses to AZD1222 COVID-19 vaccine. Method: immunoSEQ multiplex PCR; TCRdb's copy keeps in-frame clones and lacks some. The sample has about 140,000 clones, approximately 95% seen once. The input for sequencing was peripheral blood, taken on day 0 of MenACWY control vaccination. These receptors were obtained from an adult in good health. Each CDR3 is given with its conserved first and last residue. The D gene is left open where the match is weak. Part of the rows lack a size; the others show once, few, many or a class for expanded clones.

TRBJ2-1	NA	TRBV7-3	TRBD2	TGTGCCAGCAGCCCCGGGACTAGCCACAATGAGCAGTTCTTC	CASSPGTSHNEQFF
TRBJ1-1	NA	TRBV18	NA	TGTGCCAGCTCACCTGTGCCGAATCGCGAAGCTTTCTTT	CASSPVPNREAFF
TRBJ2-1	NA	TRBV19	TRBD2	TGTGCCAGTAGTATAGGAGTCCGGACTAGCGGGAGCGTATATGAGCAGTTCTTC	CASSIGVRTSGSVYEQFF
TRBJ1-2	NA	TRBV4-1	TRBD1	TGCGCCAGCAGCCAAGATCAGGGGGTAGGGGTTGGCTACACCTTC	CASSQDQGVGVGYTF
TRBJ2-7	NA	TRBV28	TRBD1	TGTGCCAGCTCAGGGCCTACCTCGACAGGGGCCTACGAGCAGTACTTC	CASSGPTSTGAYEQYF
TRBJ1-2	NA	TRBV6-5	TRBD1	TGTGCCAGCACCCAGGGGGGGGACCACTATGGCTACACCTTC	CASTQGGDHYGYTF
TRBJ2-1	NA	TRBV19	TRBD1	TGTGCCAGTAGACAGGGGAGAAAGAAGTTCTTC	CASRQGRKKFF
TRBJ2-3	NA	TRBV28	NA	TGTGCCAGCAGTCCGGGGCACTCCGGGCGAGGCACAGATACGCAGTATTTT	CASSPGHSGRGTDTQYF
TRBJ1-5	NA	TRBV18	NA	TGTGCCAGCTCACCATTTTCGCCCTTCGCAGGGTTTCAGCCCCAGCATTTT	CASSPFSPFAGFQPQHF
TRBJ2-1	NA	TRBV5-1	TRBD2	TGCGCCAGCAGCTTTACCCTAGCGGGAGCGGGGAATGAGCAGTTCTTC	CASSFTLAGAGNEQFF
TRBJ2-7	NA	TRBV5-6	NA	TGTGCCAGCAGCTTGATTGGCAGGGCCTACGAGCAGTACTTC	CASSLIGRAYEQYF
TRBJ2-7	NA	TRBV1	NA	TGCACCAGCAGCCAAGACAACCGACTAGATGCCTACGAGCAGTACTTC	CTSSQDNRLDAYEQYF
TRBJ2-7	NA	TRBV5-5	TRBD2	TGTGCCAGCAGCCACTGGGGGGGAGAGCAGTACTTC	CASSHWGGEQYF
TRBJ2-7	once	TRBV7-2	NA	TGTGCCAGCAGCTTTGGTCCGGGGCGGGAGCAGTACTTC	CASSFGPGREQYF
TRBJ2-6	NA	TRBV5-6	NA	TGTGCCAGCAGCAGGGACCCTAGCTTCTCTGGGGCCAACGTCCTGACTTTC	CASSRDPSFSGANVLTF
TRBJ2-2	NA	TRBV7-9	TRBD2	TGTGCCAGCCGCACATTCCCTAGCGGGAGGGCCTGGACCGGGGAGCTGTTTTTT	CASRTFPSGRAWTGELFF
TRBJ2-3	NA	TRBV19	NA	TGTGCCAGTAGTCACCCGCGGGGGCCTAGCACAGATACGCAGTATTTT	CASSHPRGPSTDTQYF
TRBJ1-6	NA	TRBV9	NA	TGTGCCAGCAGCGAAAGTATGGGGGGAGTGGCTTCACCCCTCCACTTT	CASSESMGGVASPLHF
TRBJ2-7	NA	TRBV28	NA	TGTGCCAGCAGTTTACCCTACTTAACGAGGACCTACGAGCAGTACTTC	CASSLPYLTRTYEQYF
TRBJ1-1	NA	TRBV3-1/TRBV3-2	TRBD1	TGTGCCAGCAGCCGGCCGGGAGGGGGCACTGAGGCTTTCTTT	CASSRPGGGTEAFF
TRBJ2-7	NA	TRBV12-5	NA	TGTGCTAGTGGTCCCTATATTGACAGGAACTACGAGCAGTACTTC	CASGPYIDRNYEQYF
TRBJ1-2	NA	TRBV12-3/TRBV12-4	NA	TGTGCCAGCAGTTTAGCGGCCCATGTCGGCCACTTC	CASSLAAHVGHF
TRBJ2-1	once	TRBV29-1	TRBD1	TGCAGCGTTGCTAAGGGGGCTAGCTCCTACAATGAGCAGTTCTTC	CSVAKGASSYNEQFF
TRBJ1-2	NA	TRBV14	NA	TGTGCCAGCAGCCAAGATCCCTATTTTAACTATGGCTACACCTTC	CASSQDPYFNYGYTF
TRBJ1-5	NA	TRBV4-3	TRBD1	TGCGCCAGCAGCGAAGGGACAGATCTTAGCAATCAGCCCCAGCATTTT	CASSEGTDLSNQPQHF
TRBJ1-2	NA	TRBV15	NA	TGTGCCACCAGCAGAGATCAGGTGCAAGTCCATGGCTACACCTTC	CATSRDQVQVHGYTF
TRBJ1-3	NA	TRBV4-3	NA	TGCGCCAGCAGCCAAGGAAGGGTAGGAAACACCATATATTTT	CASSQGRVGNTIYF
TRBJ2-3	NA	TRBV7-2	NA	TGTGCCAGCAGCTTAAAAGGGACAGATACGCAGTATTTT	CASSLKGTDTQYF
TRBJ2-7	NA	TRBV5-1	NA	TGCGCCAGCAGCCAAGGGAATCGGGGGCTTCTATCCTACGAGCAGTACTTC	CASSQGNRGLLSYEQYF
TRBJ2-7	NA	TRBV5-6	NA	TGTGCCAGCAGCTTGGTCGGAACCTACGAGCAGTACTTC	CASSLVGTYEQYF
TRBJ2-2	NA	TRBV7-8	NA	TGTGCCAGCAGGACCGACGGTGCGAACACCGGGGAGCTGTTTTTT	CASRTDGANTGELFF
TRBJ1-2	NA	TRBV27	NA	TGTGCCAGCAGTTTAGGGAGTCATAACTATGGCTACACCTTC	CASSLGSHNYGYTF
TRBJ1-6	NA	TRBV6-1	TRBD1	TGTGCCAGCAGTGAGGGACAGGATTCACCCCTCCACTTT	CASSEGQDSPLHF
TRBJ1-1	few	TRBV7-3	NA	TGTGCCAGCAGCTTAACGAGGGGGGACACTGAAGCTTTCTTT	CASSLTRGDTEAFF
TRBJ1-1	NA	TRBV4-2	NA	TGTGCCAGCAGCCTTTTGGGGGGACGGGAGAACACTGAAGCTTTCTTT	CASSLLGGRENTEAFF
TRBJ2-2	NA	TRBV24-1	NA	TGTGCCACGGTCGGGGGACGGTCCGGGGAGCTGTTTTTT	CATVGGRSGELFF
TRBJ1-2	NA	TRBV19	NA	TGTGCCAGTAGTATATATCGGGAATCAAACGACGGCTACACCTTC	CASSIYRESNDGYTF
TRBJ1-5	NA	TRBV3-1/TRBV3-2	NA	TGTGCCAGCAGCCAAGGAAGTAGGGCGTATCAGCCCCAGCATTTT	CASSQGSRAYQPQHF
TRBJ1-1	NA	TRBV9	TRBD1	TGTGCCAGCAGCTCCCGAGGGGACAGGGGGCCTGGTGAAGCTTTCTTT	CASSSRGDRGPGEAFF
TRBJ2-1	NA	TRBV7-3	TRBD2	TGTGCCAGCAGCTCCCGGGGGACTAGCGGGGTCAATGAGCAGTTCTTC	CASSSRGTSGVNEQFF
TRBJ1-1	NA	TRBV28	TRBD1	TGTGCCAGCAGTTTTTCCGCAGGGGGCACTGAAGCTTTCTTT	CASSFSAGGTEAFF
TRBJ1-4	NA	TRBV27	NA	TGTGCCAGCAGTTTTCGAGGGGGACGGGGGAATGAAAAACTGTTTTTT	CASSFRGGRGNEKLFF
TRBJ2-2	NA	TRBV7-8	NA	TGTGCCAGCAGCCCCCCTATTTTTGAGACCGGGGAGCTGTTTTTT	CASSPPIFETGELFF
TRBJ2-7	NA	TRBV11-1	NA	TGTGCCAGCAGCTTAGCGATGGGTTCCTACGAGCAGTACTTC	CASSLAMGSYEQYF
TRBJ1-5	NA	TRBV5-8	NA	TGTGCCAGCAGCTTGCGTGACTATAGCAATCAGCCCCAGCATTTT	CASSLRDYSNQPQHF
TRBJ1-1	NA	TRBV7-8	NA	TGTGCCAGCAGCTTAGCGTCCTTCTTGAACACTGAAGCTTTCTTT	CASSLASFLNTEAFF
TRBJ2-3	NA	TRBV28	TRBD2	TGTGCCAGCAGTAGACTAGCGGGTAACACAGATACGCAGTATTTT	CASSRLAGNTDTQYF
TRBJ2-7	NA	TRBV6-1	NA	TGTGCCAGCAGTGCACGGGTGGGCGGACCCCGAAGCTACGAGCAGTACTTC	CASSARVGGPRSYEQYF